This T cell receptor (beta chain) appears in the sequencing data of a study of T-cell reconstitution after alpha-beta-depleted transplantation in children. Researchers prepared the TCRbeta library using unique molecular identifiers, the study reports. TCRdb reanalysed the PCR reads using MiXCR and keeps one entry per CDR3 protein. The table includes 450,000 to 600,000 distinct CDR3 sequences, about 17% detected once. Trimming took 0 bases from V and 2 from J, leaving 8 bases between them. From germline, CDR1 is SGHDT and CDR2 YYEEEE. This CDR3 region has 15 residues. In its sample, this clonotype was seen many times.

The TCR was taken from a human donor who donated a stem cell graft to a child with acute lymphoblastic leukemia. The source material was PBMCs from the stem cell graft donor, sampled from the stem cell graft. V and J are TRBV5-6 and TRBJ2-2; a weak D match, TRBD2 (5 bases). CDR3 DNA sequence: TGTGCCAGCAGCTTGGCGGGAATCAACACCGGGGAGCTGTTTTTT. It codes for CASSLAGINTGELFF.